What follows are 3 T cell receptor beta chains derived from one specimen sequenced in a study of sequential checkpoint blockade in melanoma (dated by TCRdb to between 2018 and 2021). The library was made by the immunoSEQ multiplex PCR assay. TCRdb mirrors the immuneACCESS table, restricted to in-frame sequences. Some clones are absent from its copies; in checked studies, under half trace to an unresolved V gene, and the reason for the others is unknown. Present in this sample are 40,000 or so clones, roughly 90% of which were seen just once. The ten largest clones capture 9.5% to 15% of the sample. The label giving this sample's treatment or condition can be read as: randomized to nivolumab then ipilimumab (arm A) or the reverse (arm B). The sample consisted of CD8+ T cells sorted from blood (inferred from file names), taken from a patient given nivolumab and ipilimumab in sequence. Receptors were obtained from a human donor with melanoma.

CDR3 protein: CASSLQQGHATYNEQFF. CDR3 nucleotides: TGTGCCAGCAGCTTGCAACAGGGGCACGCGACCTACAATGAGCAGTTCTTC. The J gene is TRBJ2-1, the V gene TRBV13; 7 positions agree with TRBD1. The CDR3 has 17 residues. In germline, CDR1 is PRHDT, CDR2 FYEKMQ (reference sequence). J was trimmed by 2 bases and V by 3 bases; bases with no gene match: 10.

The chain uses TRBV27 and TRBJ2-3, with unresolved D. The CDR3 consists of 12 residues. Germline CDR1 is MNHEY and CDR2 is SMNVEV (reference sequence). The germline V and J ends were trimmed by 5 bases and 1 base, with 4 bases remaining between them. The CDR3 spells CASSLGTDTQYF. The CDR3 DNA follows: TGTGCCAGCAGTCTCGGCACAGATACGCAGTATTTT.

The gene calls are TRBV27 and TRBJ2-2, with 7 bases fitting TRBD2. This CDR3 is built from 13 residues. The germline gives CDR1 MNHEY, CDR2 SMNVEV (reference sequence). Germline trimming cut 7 bases from V and 6 bases from J; bases unmatched to any gene: 5. The CDR3 sequence: CASTRLAPGELFF. In DNA form, the CDR3 reads TGTGCCAGCACCAGACTAGCCCCCGGGGAGCTGTTTTTT.